Below are 13 T cell receptor beta chains sequenced from a single sample in a study of identical twins. MiXCR was run by TCRdb on the 5' RACE reads, yielding one entry per CDR3 protein. The table has fewer than 500,000 distinct CDR3 sequences, 24% seen once. These data were also reused for a study on T cells expressing NK-cell markers.

The source material was CD4+ T cells sorted from blood. The receptor set was obtained from a woman aged 18-29 years in good health.

The chain couples TRBV3-1 to TRBJ1-2; D is possibly TRBD1 (6 bases). CDR3 length: 14 amino acids. Germline CDR1 reads LGHDT; CDR2 reads YNNKEL (reference sequence). The V gene lost 6 bases and the J gene lost 4 bases, with 15 bases spanning the gap. For the CDR3, the DNA is TGTGCCAGCAGGCACAGGGACTCCGGCTATGGCTACACCTTC. Encoded protein: CASRHRDSGYGYTF.

The chain joins TRBV29-1 to TRBJ2-3; 10 bases match TRBD2. The J segment lost 8 bases and the V segment lost 6 bases, leaving 8 bases of the junction unmatched. Germline assignment: CDR1 SQVTM and CDR2 ANQGSEA. The CDR3 is 13 amino acids. This CDR3 reads CSVATSGDGTQYF. The CDR3 bases are TGCAGCGTCGCCACTAGCGGGGACGGTACGCAGTATTTT.

This clonotype appeared a few times. The J gene is TRBJ2-1, the V gene TRBV2; 10 nucleotides match TRBD2. The CDR3 extends over 12 amino acids. V trimming: 5 bases; J trimming: 8 bases; junction bases outside the gene matches: 0. Germline assignment: CDR1 SNHLY and CDR2 FYNNEI. This chain's CDR3 is CASSSGGDEQFF. The CDR3 region has the DNA TGTGCCAGCAGTAGCGGGGGGGATGAGCAGTTCTTC.

This chain links TRBV29-1 with TRBJ2-1; TRBD2 agrees at 10 bases. In germline, CDR1 is SQVTM, CDR2 ANQGSEA. The CDR3 is made up of 17 amino acids. V was pared by 4 bases and J by 4 bases, with 13 bases of the junction left unmatched. CDR3 loop: CSVVPSGSIVPYNEQFF. The CDR3 nucleotides read TGCAGCGTTGTCCCTAGCGGGAGTATTGTCCCTTACAATGAGCAGTTCTTC.

The V and J genes are TRBV12-3 or TRBV12-4 and TRBJ1-2; D is uncertain. The CDR3 loop spans 12 amino acids. CDR3: CAASGRYYGYTF. CDR3 DNA sequence: TGTGCAGCATCCGGCAGATACTATGGCTACACCTTC.

The chain recombines TRBV29-1 with TRBJ2-7; tentative D call: TRBD2 (5 bases). This CDR3 region has 11 residues. The germline V gene encodes CDR1 SQVTM and CDR2 ANQGSEA. Trimming removed 2 bases from V and 4 bases from J, with 6 bases in between. CDR3 residues: CSVESGYEQYF. CDR3 in DNA: TGCAGCGTTGAATCGGGGTACGAGCAGTACTTC.

This clonotype was seen at least ten times. CDR3 coding DNA: TGTGCCAGCAGCTTAGCGGGGGGCGACCAGCATTTT. Amino acids: CASSLAGGDQHF. This chain uses TRBV7-8 with TRBJ1-5; D is perhaps TRBD1 (6 bases). The CDR3 sequence is 12 residues long. Germline V gene sequence: CDR1 SGHVS, CDR2 FQNEAQ. Trimming stripped 0 bases from V and 12 bases from J, with 9 bases between.

This clonotype appeared a few times. The V call is TRBV11-2, the J call TRBJ1-1; TRBD1 matches 9 bases. The CDR3 spans 15 residues. The V gene end was trimmed by 5 bases and the J gene end by 5 bases; junction bases not matched to a gene: 9. The germline V gene has CDR1 SGHAT and CDR2 FQNNGV. The CDR3 DNA is TGTGCCAGCAGCCAAACGACAGGGGGTTGGACTGAAGCTTTCTTT. It specifies CASSQTTGGWTEAFF.

This clonotype appeared a few times. The chain couples TRBV5-1 to TRBJ2-5; 10 positions match TRBD2. The ends lost 2 bases at V and 1 base at J; junction bases unmatched: 2. The V gene's germline CDR1 is SGHRS and CDR2 YFSETQ. The CDR3 loop spans 15 amino acids. The CDR3 here is CASSFSSGSQETQYF. CDR3 bases: TGCGCCAGCAGCTTCTCTAGCGGGAGCCAAGAGACCCAGTACTTC.

The rearrangement uses TRBV2 and TRBJ2-3; D possibly corresponds to TRBD2 (5 bases). Germline loops: CDR1 SNHLY, CDR2 FYNNEI. CDR3 size: 14 residues. V was shortened by 3 bases and J by 5 bases, with 12 bases between the two germline ends. In nucleotides, the CDR3 is TGTGCCAGCAGTGACAGGACTGTCGAAGATACGCAGTATTTT. The encoded protein is CASSDRTVEDTQYF. Supplemented by reference TRBV2 and TRBJ2-3, the full variable domain reads EPEVTQTPSHQVTQMGQEVILRCVPISNHLYFYWYRQILGQKVEFLVSFYNNEISEKSEIFDDQFSVERPDGSNFTLKIRSTKLEDSAMYFCASSDRTVEDTQYFGPGTRLTVL.

This rearrangement joins TRBV10-3 to TRBJ2-1, with TRBD1 matching over 9 bases. Germline V gene data show CDR1 as ENHRY and CDR2 as SYGVKD. The CDR3 is made up of 16 amino acids. The V gene end was trimmed by 6 bases and the J gene end by 16 bases; junction bases not matched to a gene: 22. The CDR3 loop is CAISERAGTGKFAEFF. The CDR3 DNA reads as TGTGCCATCAGCGAAAGGGCCGGGACAGGGAAGTTTGCGGAATTCTTC.

The sample holds a few counts of this clonotype. The CDR3 DNA is TGTGCCAGCAGCCAAAGCTCTCTTCGGGGCGTATACAATGAGCAGTTCTTC. The encoded protein is CASSQSSLRGVYNEQFF. The V call is TRBV3-1, the J call TRBJ2-1; D tentatively reads TRBD1 or TRBD2 (5 bases each). V gave up 2 bases and J gave up 4 bases, with 18 bases separating them. Germline V lookup: CDR1 LGHDT, CDR2 YNNKEL (reference sequence). The CDR3 has 17 residues.

This clonotype was observed a handful of times. The rearrangement joins TRBV20-1 to TRBJ2-1, with TRBD2 matching 7 bases. The CDR3 has 15 amino acids. Germline CDR1 and CDR2: DFQATT and SNEGSKA (reference sequence). CDR3 in amino acids: CRGGPDHTTYNEQFF. CDR3 nucleotides: TGCAGGGGAGGGCCAGACCATACCACCTACAATGAGCAGTTCTTC.